A selection of T cell receptor beta chains follows, all from one sample in a study of early T cells in non-severe SARS-CoV-2 infection. TCRdb re-called the 5' RACE reads through MiXCR, storing one row per CDR3 protein. Of roughly 47,000 distinct CDR3 sequences in the sample, about a quarter were seen once. The sample in question was whole blood, obtained at baseline. The receptor set was obtained from an adult who was a healthcare worker with PCR-confirmed SARS-CoV-2 infection or an uninfected control (not recorded which). CDR3s include the opening cysteine and the closing phenylalanine or tryptophan. D genes are given only for firm matches. The size entry is marked missing in some rows and otherwise reads once, few, many or a size class.

D: NA
V: TRBV7-8
size: NA
J: TRBJ2-3
CDR3: CASSLGITGSADTQYF
DNA: TGTGCCAGCAGCTTAGGAATCACAGGGTCCGCAGATACGCAGTATTTT

D: TRBD2
V: TRBV5-4
size: NA
J: TRBJ2-7
CDR3: CASSPEERGSSYEQYF
DNA: TGTGCCAGCAGCCCCGAAGAGCGGGGGAGCTCCTACGAGCAGTACTTC

D: NA
V: TRBV7-2
size: NA
J: TRBJ2-7
CDR3: CASSLGWGSDYEQYF
DNA: TGTGCCAGCAGCTTAGGTTGGGGTTCCGACTACGAGCAGTACTTC

D: NA
V: TRBV6-5
size: NA
J: TRBJ2-7
CDR3: CASSLTGTSSYEQYF
DNA: TGTGCCAGCAGTCTGACCGGGACCTCGTCCTACGAGCAGTACTTC

D: NA
V: TRBV5-1
size: NA
J: TRBJ1-1
CDR3: CASSPGGAEAFF
DNA: TGCGCCAGCAGCCCCGGGGGGGCTGAAGCTTTCTTT

D: TRBD1
V: TRBV6-1
size: NA
J: TRBJ1-2
CDR3: CASISSGQENGYTF
DNA: TGTGCCAGCATCTCCTCGGGACAGGAGAATGGCTACACCTTC

D: NA
V: TRBV5-8
size: NA
J: TRBJ2-4
CDR3: CASSLVVGALGDIQYF
DNA: TGTGCCAGCAGCTTGGTAGTGGGGGCGCTGGGGGACATTCAGTACTTC

D: TRBD1
V: TRBV2
size: few
J: TRBJ1-3
CDR3: CASKAGGEFGNTIYF
DNA: TGTGCCAGCAAAGCAGGGGGCGAATTTGGAAACACCATATATTTT

D: NA
V: TRBV9
size: NA
J: TRBJ2-7
CDR3: CASSVDGNYEQYF
DNA: TGTGCCAGCAGCGTGGACGGGAATTACGAGCAGTACTTC

D: NA
V: TRBV9
size: NA
J: TRBJ2-2
CDR3: CASSVDGSGELFF
DNA: TGTGCCAGCAGCGTCGACGGGTCCGGGGAGCTGTTTTTT

D: TRBD1
V: TRBV11-3
size: NA
J: TRBJ2-7
CDR3: CASSFRTGAEYEQYF
DNA: TGTGCCAGCAGCTTTCGGACAGGAGCCGAATACGAGCAGTACTTC

D: NA
V: TRBV19
size: few
J: TRBJ1-2
CDR3: CASSPPEGAGNGYTF
DNA: TGTGCCAGTAGTCCCCCGGAAGGGGCAGGCAATGGCTACACCTTC

D: NA
V: TRBV5-1
size: NA
J: TRBJ1-2
CDR3: CASSLLQGADGYTF
DNA: TGCGCCAGCAGCTTGCTCCAGGGAGCGGATGGCTACACCTTC

D: NA
V: TRBV5-1
size: NA
J: TRBJ1-2
CDR3: CASSPSSYGYTF
DNA: TGCGCCAGCAGCCCATCGAGCTATGGCTACACCTTC

D: TRBD1
V: TRBV10-1
size: few
J: TRBJ2-7
CDR3: CASSESATGGYEQYF
DNA: TGCGCCAGCAGTGAGTCGGCGACAGGGGGCTACGAGCAGTACTTC

D: NA
V: TRBV12-3/TRBV12-4
size: few
J: TRBJ1-2
CDR3: CASSLLVPGNGYTF
DNA: TGTGCCAGCAGTTTATTAGTCCCAGGCAATGGCTACACCTTC

D: TRBD1
V: TRBV29-1
size: NA
J: TRBJ1-2
CDR3: CSVAAQGFLYGYTF
DNA: TGCAGCGTTGCCGCACAGGGGTTCCTCTATGGCTACACCTTC

D: NA
V: TRBV7-2
size: NA
J: TRBJ2-5
CDR3: CASSYSRVQETQYF
DNA: TGTGCCAGCAGCTACTCCAGGGTCCAAGAGACCCAGTACTTC

D: TRBD1
V: TRBV19
size: NA
J: TRBJ1-1
CDR3: CASSAQGGPLEAFF
DNA: TGTGCCAGCAGCGCCCAAGGGGGCCCTTTGGAAGCTTTCTTT

D: NA
V: TRBV12-3/TRBV12-4
size: NA
J: TRBJ2-1
CDR3: CASSSAGAYNEQFF
DNA: TGTGCCAGCAGTTCGGCAGGGGCCTACAATGAGCAGTTCTTC

D: NA
V: TRBV6-6
size: NA
J: TRBJ2-3
CDR3: CASSYNTDTQYF
DNA: TGTGCCAGCAGTTACAACACAGATACGCAGTATTTT

D: TRBD1
V: TRBV6-5
size: NA
J: TRBJ1-5
CDR3: CASSYSGQGPQHF
DNA: TGTGCCAGCAGTTACTCGGGACAGGGGCCCCAGCATTTT

D: NA
V: TRBV7-9
size: many
J: TRBJ2-3
CDR3: CASSLGLTADTQYF
DNA: TGTGCCAGCAGCTTAGGTTTGACAGCCGATACGCAGTATTTT

D: NA
V: TRBV6-6
size: NA
J: TRBJ1-2
CDR3: CASSPTAQNYGYTF
DNA: TGTGCCAGCAGTCCAACCGCCCAGAACTATGGCTACACCTTC

D: NA
V: TRBV7-8
size: medium-sized
J: TRBJ1-1
CDR3: CASSLGLIGNTEAFF
DNA: TGTGCCAGCAGCTTAGGTTTAATTGGAAACACTGAAGCTTTCTTT

D: TRBD1
V: TRBV5-4
size: NA
J: TRBJ1-6
CDR3: CASSLGGTEYSPLHF
DNA: TGTGCCAGCAGCTTGGGGGGGACAGAATACTCACCCCTCCACTTT

D: NA
V: TRBV7-2
size: NA
J: TRBJ2-7
CDR3: CASSLYTGPSTYEQYF
DNA: TGTGCCAGCAGCCTATATACAGGGCCGTCCACCTACGAGCAGTACTTC

D: NA
V: TRBV7-8
size: NA
J: TRBJ2-7
CDR3: CASSLLDGVSSYEQYF
DNA: TGTGCCAGCAGTCTACTGGACGGAGTTAGCTCCTACGAGCAGTACTTC

D: NA
V: TRBV4-1
size: few
J: TRBJ2-7
CDR3: CASSQASSSYEQYF
DNA: TGCGCCAGCAGCCAAGCTTCTTCCTCCTACGAGCAGTACTTC

D: NA
V: TRBV11-1
size: NA
J: TRBJ2-3
CDR3: CASSLGPLVTDTQYF
DNA: TGTGCCAGCAGCTTAGGACCCCTGGTCACAGATACGCAGTATTTT

D: TRBD1
V: TRBV7-8
size: medium-sized
J: TRBJ2-7
CDR3: CASSPRAPGQGINEQYF
DNA: TGTGCCAGCAGTCCGAGGGCCCCGGGACAGGGGATTAACGAGCAGTACTTC

D: NA
V: TRBV3-1
size: NA
J: TRBJ2-7
CDR3: CASSPGAGLRPYEQYF
DNA: TGTGCCAGCAGCCCCGGCGCCGGCCTCCGCCCCTACGAGCAGTACTTC

D: NA
V: TRBV4-2
size: few
J: TRBJ2-3
CDR3: CASSLGGVGSTDTQYF
DNA: TGTGCCAGCAGCCTAGGGGGGGTGGGGAGCACAGATACGCAGTATTTT

D: NA
V: TRBV10-1
size: once
J: TRBJ2-2
CDR3: CASSEQNTGELFF
DNA: TGCGCCAGCAGTGAACAGAACACCGGGGAGCTGTTTTTT

D: NA
V: TRBV30
size: NA
J: TRBJ1-1
CDR3: CAWSVRGNTEAFF
DNA: TGTGCCTGGAGTGTACGAGGGAACACTGAAGCTTTCTTT